A few counts support the clone carrying this T cell receptor beta chain. This record belongs to a study of cytomegalovirus exposure and HLA in healthy donors. The PCR contained 60 Vbeta and 13 Jbeta primers. Libraries were prepared by immunoSEQ multiplex PCR; TCRdb keeps only in-frame clonotypes and omits some of them. The profile shows some 200,000 clones, 80% to 85% of them singletons. CDR3 size: 13 residues. Germline loops: CDR1 GTSNPN, CDR2 SVGIG (reference sequence). V dropped 1 base and J dropped 5 bases, with 9 bases sitting between them. Sequencing input: PBMCs. The sequence derives from a man aged 40-50 years in good health and CMV-seropositive. The chain employs TRBV30 and TRBJ1-5; D is unresolved. CDR3 protein: CAWSAGSDQPQHF. As DNA, the CDR3 is TGTGCCTGGAGTGCGGGGTCGGATCAGCCCCAGCATTTT.